This T cell receptor beta chain stems from a study of a mutant IDH1 vaccine in newly diagnosed glioma (dated by TCRdb to about 2021). A note on the overall study: Patients received eight vaccinations in weeks 1, 3, 5, 7, 11, 15, 19 and 23, corresponding to visits V03 through V10. Prior to enrollment, patients had been given standard therapy consisting of radiotherapy alone, temozolomide alone, or radiochemotherapy with temozolomide, with the combination given to most patients. Peripheral blood was drawn at six visits: V03 (baseline), V05, V07, V10, V12 and V13. Of the approximately 30 treated patients, roughly 60% were male and approximately 38% were female, and the mean age was 40.4 years. In the chemotherapy-containing groups, vaccination started alongside temozolomide cycles, whereas in patients who had radiotherapy alone it started 4-6 weeks after radiotherapy. For exploratory analyses, longitudinal TCRB deep sequencing was carried out in roughly 23 treated patients wherever samples were available. Study-wide findings and limitations: Across multiple MHC alleles, vaccine-induced immune responses were seen in more than 90% of patients. Pseudoprogression seemed to be unrelated to changes in the top peripheral T cell clonotypes found by TCRB sequencing. PBMC samples for TCRB deep sequencing were selected based on availability. It was noted by the authors that analyses of patient blood samples could not be reproduced owing to sample limitations.

The method was the immunoSEQ multiplex PCR assay. Rearranged TCR beta chain sequences were amplified using the hsTCRB Kit according to the manufacturer's protocol. Sequencing of TCRB libraries was carried out on an Illumina MiSeq. Concerning the study's data processing: Demultiplexing, trimming and gene mapping were performed with the kit vendor's proprietary platform. Not all clones reach the TCRdb copy of this immuneACCESS table, which keeps in-frame sequences only. Checked studies attribute under half of the gap to unresolved V genes and leave the rest unexplained. The DNA was the basis for D and trimming; V, J and clone size are from that table. The sample data list 25,000 or so clones, and approximately 79% of these were observed just once. Approximately 7% of the sample lies in the top ten. This sample's time point label indicates: week 5, during vaccination. A 20-mer mutant IDH1 peptide at 300 micrograms in Montanide made up each vaccine dose, which was injected subcutaneously together with topical imiquimod. All donors had newly diagnosed IDH1-mutant astrocytomas of WHO grade 3 or 4 that showed loss of nuclear ATRX. The samples were drawn from NOA16, a multicentre, single-arm, open-label phase I trial in Germany that tested a mutant IDH1 peptide vaccine in humans for the first time. Genomic DNA for TCRB sequencing was extracted from EDTA blood using the DNeasy Blood and Tissue Kit.

On this clone: Its antigen target is currently unknown. No base qualities exist here, and no much larger clone lies one base off it.

The TCR sequence derives from a man aged 40-49 years with glioma. Some clones in this sample may be carry-over from other donors' samples. Sequenced material: PBMCs, taken from a glioma patient whose treatment included an IDH1 peptide vaccine.

The CDR3 sequence is CASSLQGIEKLFF. The sequenced DNA is TGTGCCAGCAGTCTACAGGGAATCGAAAAACTGTTTTTT. Here the chain combines TRBV28 and TRBJ1-4; TRBD1 could be the D gene, as 6 bases match. The cysteine opens and the phenylalanine closes a CDR3 of 13 amino acids. The CDR3 DNA has 39 bases and is translated from base 1. The trim is 5 bases for V and 8 bases for J, with a gap of 12 bases between the germline ends. In the germline V gene, CDR1 corresponds to MDHEN and CDR2 to SYDVKM.